These T cell receptor beta chains were read from a single sample in a study of cytomegalovirus exposure and HLA in healthy donors. Generated by immunoSEQ multiplex PCR, the TCRdb table keeps only in-frame clones and is missing some. Of 130,000 or so clones detected, 85% to 90% appear once; the ten largest clones hold roughly 2%. The sample taken for sequencing was PBMCs. Receptors were obtained from a young woman in good health and CMV-seronegative. The CDR3 runs from the conserved cysteine through the conserved F or W. Fields, in order: CDR3 protein, CDR3 DNA, V gene, clone size, CDR3 length, D gene, J gene. A D gene is named only where the DNA matches it firmly. Clone sizes are given selectively: once, few, many, or a class where the clone is expanded.

CASSPRGETQYF	TGTGCCAGCAGCCCCAGAGGGGAGACCCAGTACTTC	TRBV7-6	-	12	-	TRBJ2-5
CASSQDGRREAFF	TGCGCCAGCAGCCAAGATGGGCGCCGGGAAGCTTTCTTT	TRBV4-3	once	13	-	TRBJ1-1
CASTSPFGLAGGRDEQFF	TGTGCCAGTACCTCCCCCTTTGGACTAGCGGGGGGGCGGGATGAGCAGTTCTTC	TRBV19	-	18	TRBD2	TRBJ2-1
CASSYSYSNQPQHF	TGTGCCAGCAGCTATTCCTATAGCAATCAGCCCCAGCATTTT	TRBV5-6	-	14	-	TRBJ1-5
CASSVGLAGTDTQYF	TGTGCCAGCAGCGTAGGACTAGCGGGCACAGATACGCAGTATTTT	TRBV9	-	15	TRBD2	TRBJ2-3
CASSQGGGNQPQHF	TGTGCCAGCAGCCAAGGGGGGGGCAATCAGCCCCAGCATTTT	TRBV7-9	-	14	-	TRBJ1-5
CASSARDRARTDTQYF	TGTGCCAGCAGCGCCCGGGACAGGGCCCGCACAGATACGCAGTATTTT	TRBV7-9	-	16	TRBD1	TRBJ2-3
CASSQVLAGRQGAYGYTF	TGTGCCAGCAGCCAGGTTTTGGCGGGAAGACAGGGGGCGTATGGCTACACCTTC	TRBV7-8	-	18	TRBD1	TRBJ1-2
CASSLAGGQDTQYF	TGTGCCAGCAGCTTAGCGGGGGGGCAGGATACGCAGTATTTT	TRBV7-9	-	14	-	TRBJ2-3
CASSLGGMGRLGAFF	TGTGCCAGCAGCTTGGGGGGCATGGGTAGGTTGGGAGCTTTCTTT	TRBV5-4	-	15	-	TRBJ1-1
CASSLKGTSGNEQFF	TGTGCCAGCAGCTTAAAGGGGACTAGCGGGAATGAGCAGTTCTTC	TRBV7-9	-	15	TRBD2	TRBJ2-1
CAISGGLAGQETQYF	TGTGCCATCAGTGGGGGACTAGCGGGGCAAGAGACCCAGTACTTC	TRBV10-3	-	15	TRBD2	TRBJ2-5
CASRDRKNTEAFF	TGTGCCAGCCGTGACAGAAAGAACACTGAAGCTTTCTTT	TRBV18	-	13	-	TRBJ1-1
CASSQDSGGPTGELFF	TGCGCCAGCAGCCAAGACTCCGGGGGGCCCACCGGGGAGCTGTTTTTT	TRBV4-1	many	16	-	TRBJ2-2
CSADVRGGSTF	TGCAGTGCTGACGTCCGGGGGGGCTCTACGTTT	TRBV20-1	-	11	TRBD2	TRBJ2-3
CASSPTGSSYNEQFF	TGTGCCAGCAGTCCCACAGGGAGCTCCTACAATGAGCAGTTCTTC	TRBV27	-	15	-	TRBJ2-1
CASSPLRENTEAFF	TGTGCCAGTAGTCCCCTTAGAGAGAACACTGAAGCTTTCTTT	TRBV19	-	14	-	TRBJ1-1
CASSETGNPLHF	TGTGCCAGCAGTGAGACAGGGAACCCCCTCCACTTT	TRBV2	-	12	TRBD1	TRBJ1-6
CASSLGAGGDEQFF	TGTGCCAGCAGCTTAGGGGCAGGGGGCGATGAGCAGTTCTTC	TRBV7-2	-	14	TRBD1	TRBJ2-1
CASSFGQGAYEAEAFF	TGTGCCAGCAGCTTCGGACAGGGGGCGTATGAAGCTGAAGCTTTCTTT	TRBV13	-	16	TRBD1	TRBJ1-1
CASRLDRGHTGELFF	TGTGCCAGCAGATTGGACAGGGGACACACCGGGGAGCTGTTTTTT	TRBV2	-	15	TRBD1	TRBJ2-2
CASSGRQGSGANVLTF	TGTGCCAGCAGTGGCCGACAGGGATCTGGGGCCAACGTCCTGACTTTC	TRBV6-1	few	16	TRBD1	TRBJ2-6
CAWMGAANTEAFF	TGTGCCTGGATGGGGGCGGCTAACACTGAAGCTTTCTTT	TRBV30	-	13	-	TRBJ1-1
CASSPLDRVAAPLHF	TGTGCCAGCAGCCCCCTGGACAGGGTCGCGGCACCCCTCCACTTT	TRBV5-4	-	15	TRBD1	TRBJ1-6
CASAPGGSLTEAFF	TGTGCCAGCGCTCCCGGGGGAAGCTTAACTGAAGCTTTCTTT	TRBV7-8	-	14	-	TRBJ1-1
CASLVLRQGASTEAFF	TGTGCCAGCCTGGTTTTAAGACAGGGAGCGAGCACTGAAGCTTTCTTT	TRBV19	once	16	TRBD1	TRBJ1-1
CASSTEPDRVGWTEAFF	TGTGCCAGCAGCACCGAGCCCGACAGGGTGGGATGGACTGAAGCTTTCTTT	TRBV5-4	-	17	TRBD1	TRBJ1-1
CASSLGSGTGELFF	TGTGCCAGCAGCTTAGGGAGCGGCACCGGGGAGCTGTTTTTT	TRBV13	-	14	-	TRBJ2-2
CASSLASGANEQFF	TGCGCCAGCAGCTTGGCTAGCGGGGCAAATGAGCAGTTCTTC	TRBV5-1	-	14	TRBD2	TRBJ2-1
CASSPGRDRGAEAFF	TGTGCCAGCTCACCAGGCCGGGACAGGGGGGCCGAAGCTTTCTTT	TRBV18	-	15	TRBD1	TRBJ1-1
CASGPRYGYTF	TGTGCTAGTGGACCCAGATATGGCTACACCTTC	TRBV12-5	-	11	-	TRBJ1-2
CASSVGEGGYTEAFF	TGTGCCAGCAGCGTAGGGGAAGGGGGCTACACTGAAGCTTTCTTT	TRBV9	-	15	TRBD1	TRBJ1-1
CASRLAGDGGTQYF	TGTGCCAGCAGACTAGCGGGGGATGGAGGCACGCAGTATTTT	TRBV7-9	-	14	TRBD2	TRBJ2-3
CASSYAGTDEQYF	TGTGCCAGCAGTTACGCGGGGACCGACGAGCAGTACTTC	TRBV6-6	-	13	-	TRBJ2-7
CASSMLQGQGDGYTF	TGTGCCAGTAGTATGCTTCAAGGACAGGGAGATGGCTACACCTTC	TRBV19	-	15	TRBD1	TRBJ1-2
CASSERTGRTDTQYF	TGTGCCAGCAGTGAAAGGACAGGGAGAACAGATACGCAGTATTTT	TRBV25-1	-	15	TRBD1	TRBJ2-3
CAISENERNTEAFF	TGTGCCATCAGTGAGAACGAGAGGAACACTGAAGCTTTCTTT	TRBV10-3	few	14	-	TRBJ1-1
CAWSPRDDQPQHF	TGTGCCTGGAGTCCCAGGGATGACCAGCCCCAGCATTTT	TRBV30	once	13	-	TRBJ1-5
CASSIADRGRGGELFF	TGTGCCAGCAGTATAGCGGACAGGGGTCGGGGCGGGGAGCTGTTTTTT	TRBV27	-	16	TRBD1	TRBJ2-2
CASSLGSPQRGGPGELFF	TGTGCCAGCAGCTTAGGATCCCCCCAGCGGGGGGGCCCAGGGGAGCTGTTTTTT	TRBV13	once	18	TRBD2	TRBJ2-2
CASSPLEGADGYTF	TGTGCCAGCAGCCCTCTGGAGGGGGCCGATGGCTACACCTTC	TRBV7-6	-	14	TRBD1	TRBJ1-2
CASSVPGQGNEQFF	TGTGCCAGCAGCGTACCGGGACAGGGTAATGAGCAGTTCTTC	TRBV5-4	-	14	TRBD1	TRBJ2-1
CATARPGTGKGGNQPQHF	TGTGCCACTGCCCGCCCCGGGACAGGGAAGGGTGGCAATCAGCCCCAGCATTTT	TRBV10-3	-	18	TRBD1	TRBJ1-5
CASGLGTDLAKNIQYF	TGTGCTAGTGGTTTAGGGACAGATCTAGCCAAAAACATTCAGTACTTC	TRBV12-5	-	16	TRBD1	TRBJ2-4